Listed below are T cell receptor beta chains from one sample, sequenced in a study of graft-versus-host responses after intestinal transplantation. These receptors' antigens are unknown. Some clones are missing from TCRdb's copy, which holds only in-frame ones; the method was immunoSEQ multiplex PCR. The sample holds about 88,000 clones; roughly 90% are singletons and the top ten take about 0.34%. The starting material was unstimulated CD4+ T cells sorted from spleen or lymph node cells, obtained before transplant. Receptors were obtained from a human donor who was the organ donor for an intestinal transplant. Both conserved end residues are part of each CDR3. D genes are given only for firm matches. Clone size is given for some rows only: seen once, a few or many times, or a class if the clone is expanded.

v_call	d_call	clone_size	j_call	cdr3_nt	cdr3_aa
TRBV11-2	TRBD2	.	TRBJ2-7	TGTGCCAGCAGCCCATGGAGGGGGTTAGCGGGAGTCGCCTACGAGCAGTACTTC	CASSPWRGLAGVAYEQYF
TRBV10-3	TRBD2	.	TRBJ2-5	TGTGCCATCAGTTCCGTGGGGGGAGGGGAGACCCAGTACTTC	CAISSVGGGETQYF
TRBV5-1	.	.	TRBJ2-5	TGCGCCAGCAGCGATACTGCGGTGGAGACCCAGTACTTC	CASSDTAVETQYF
TRBV18	.	.	TRBJ1-1	TGTGCCAGCTCGCTCGACGGGTACACTGAAGCTTTCTTT	CASSLDGYTEAFF
TRBV14	.	.	TRBJ2-6	TGTGCCAGCAGCTCGGGACACCTTTTCTCTGGGGCCAACGTCCTGACTTTC	CASSSGHLFSGANVLTF
TRBV5-1	.	.	TRBJ2-7	TGCGCCAGCAGTCCGGTTACCTCCTACGAGCAGTACTTC	CASSPVTSYEQYF
TRBV7-2	.	.	TRBJ2-3	TGTGCCAGCAGCTTAGGACTACTAGGCACAGATACGCAGTATTTT	CASSLGLLGTDTQYF
TRBV19	.	.	TRBJ1-1	TGTGCCAGTAGTAAGGGCTGGCGGGAGAACACTGAAGCTTTCTTT	CASSKGWRENTEAFF
TRBV5-4	TRBD1	.	TRBJ2-7	TGTGCCAGCAGCACCAGACAGGGGTCGAAGTTACCCGAGCAGTACTTC	CASSTRQGSKLPEQYF
TRBV6-6	.	.	TRBJ2-7	TGTGCCAGCAGCCCACAGGGTACTCGGGCTCGGGAGCAGTACTTC	CASSPQGTRAREQYF
TRBV4-1	TRBD1	.	TRBJ2-7	TGCGCCAGCAGCAGTTTTCGGGGACAGTCCTACGAGCAGTACTTC	CASSSFRGQSYEQYF
TRBV5-1	.	.	TRBJ2-5	TGCGCCAGCAGCTTGGGACAGATCCAAGAGACCCAGTACTTC	CASSLGQIQETQYF
TRBV5-1	TRBD1	.	TRBJ2-2	TGCGCCAGCAGCTTGAATTCCAACAGGGGGGCGTCCGGGGAGCTGTTTTTT	CASSLNSNRGASGELFF
TRBV30	TRBD2	.	TRBJ2-3	TGTGCCTGGAGTGTATTTAGCGGGAGAGGACGAGATACGCAGTATTTT	CAWSVFSGRGRDTQYF
TRBV11-2	TRBD2	.	TRBJ2-5	TGTGCCAGCAGCGGTGGGGGGACTAGCGTTTTCCAAGAGACCCAGTACTTC	CASSGGGTSVFQETQYF
TRBV9	.	.	TRBJ2-3	TGTGCCAGCAGCGTAGTCTGGCGGCCCACAGATACGCAGTATTTT	CASSVVWRPTDTQYF
TRBV10-2	.	once	TRBJ1-6	TGCGCCAGCAGCCCACAGGGAAAGGGGAATTCACCCCTCCACTTT	CASSPQGKGNSPLHF
TRBV20-1	.	.	TRBJ2-5	TGCAGTGCTAGTCGGGATGAGACCCAGTACTTC	CSASRDETQYF
TRBV11-3	TRBD1	.	TRBJ1-2	TGTGCCAGCAGCCTAGAAGGGACAGGGGTCGCTGCCGATGGCTACACCTTC	CASSLEGTGVAADGYTF
TRBV30	TRBD1	.	TRBJ1-6	TGTGCCTGGAGTGTTGGGACAGATTCACCCCTCCACTTT	CAWSVGTDSPLHF
TRBV2	.	.	TRBJ2-1	TGTGCCAGCAGTGTGGTGGGCCGGGGCAATGAGCAGTTCTTC	CASSVVGRGNEQFF
TRBV6-6	.	.	TRBJ1-2	TGTGCCAGCAGTTACGGCGGGGGGCACTATGGCTACACCTTC	CASSYGGGHYGYTF
TRBV7-9	TRBD1	.	TRBJ1-1	TGTGCCAGCAGCCTTCGACAGGGATCGTCTGAAGCTTTCTTT	CASSLRQGSSEAFF
TRBV5-5	TRBD2	.	TRBJ2-2	TGTGCCAGCAGCCCCGGGACTAGCTACTCCGGGGAGCTGTTTTTT	CASSPGTSYSGELFF
TRBV19	.	.	TRBJ1-5	TGTGCCAGTAGTGTTTACGCGAATCAGCCCCAGCATTTT	CASSVYANQPQHF
TRBV18	.	.	TRBJ2-2	TGTGCCAGCTCACCGGTAATGGCGGGGTCGAACACCGGGGAGCTGTTTTTT	CASSPVMAGSNTGELFF
TRBV6-5	.	.	TRBJ2-6	TGTGCCAGCAGTTACTCAGGGGCCGGGGCCAACGTCCTGACTTTC	CASSYSGAGANVLTF
TRBV30	.	.	TRBJ2-5	TGTGCCTGGAGTGTACGGTTCCAAGAGACCCAGTACTTC	CAWSVRFQETQYF
TRBV7-8	.	.	TRBJ2-7	TGTGCCAGCAGAGGGACACCGACCTACGAGCAGTACTTC	CASRGTPTYEQYF